Listed below are T cell receptor beta chains from one sample, sequenced in a study of CD8 T cells in Susac syndrome. TCRdb used MiXCR to reprocess the immunoSEQ multiplex PCR reads, holding one entry per CDR3 protein. The sample lists under 200,000 distinct CDR3 sequences, 90% to 95% occurring once. The material sequenced was CD4+ T cells from PBMCs. These receptors originate from a human donor with Susac syndrome. The CDR3 runs from the conserved cysteine through the conserved F or W. Each record gives: clone size, J gene, D gene, V gene, CDR3 DNA, CDR3 protein. A D gene is named only where the DNA matches it firmly. Expanded clones get a size class; other rows say once, few or many, or leave the size out.

clone size: -
J gene: TRBJ2-4
D gene: -
V gene: TRBV1
CDR3 DNA: TGCACCAGCAGCCAAGATCTTGCCGAGACAGCAAACATTCAGTACTTC
CDR3 protein: CTSSQDLAETANIQYF

clone size: -
J gene: TRBJ2-1
D gene: -
V gene: TRBV25-1
CDR3 DNA: TGTGCCAGCACCTTCCAGGGGAGTAATGAGCAGTTCTTC
CDR3 protein: CASTFQGSNEQFF

clone size: -
J gene: TRBJ2-7
D gene: -
V gene: TRBV5-1
CDR3 DNA: TGCGCCAGCAGCCCAAGCCGACCCCAGGGGGGCTACGAGCAGTACTTC
CDR3 protein: CASSPSRPQGGYEQYF

clone size: -
J gene: TRBJ2-3
D gene: TRBD2
V gene: TRBV29-1
CDR3 DNA: TGCAGCATACAAGCGGGGGGCACAGATACGCAGTATTTT
CDR3 protein: CSIQAGGTDTQYF

clone size: -
J gene: TRBJ1-2
D gene: -
V gene: TRBV7-3
CDR3 DNA: TGTGCCAGCAGCCCCAGTATTGGCTACACCTTC
CDR3 protein: CASSPSIGYTF

clone size: -
J gene: TRBJ1-5
D gene: -
V gene: TRBV3-1
CDR3 DNA: TGTGCCAGCAGCCAAGTTGGTCAGCCCCAGCATTTT
CDR3 protein: CASSQVGQPQHF

clone size: -
J gene: TRBJ1-2
D gene: -
V gene: TRBV29-1
CDR3 DNA: TGCAGCGCTGGACAGATTAGTGGCTACACCTTC
CDR3 protein: CSAGQISGYTF

clone size: -
J gene: TRBJ1-1
D gene: -
V gene: TRBV11-3
CDR3 DNA: TGTGCCAGCAGCACCAGACAGACAACTAAAGCTTTCTTT
CDR3 protein: CASSTRQTTKAFF

clone size: -
J gene: TRBJ2-4
D gene: TRBD1
V gene: TRBV11-2
CDR3 DNA: TGTGCCAGCAGCAGCCTGGGACAGGGGCAAAACATTCAGTACTTC
CDR3 protein: CASSSLGQGQNIQYF

clone size: -
J gene: TRBJ1-6
D gene: -
V gene: TRBV2
CDR3 DNA: TGTGCCAGCAGCGGGGTTGGGTTGGGTAATTCACCCCTCCACTTT
CDR3 protein: CASSGVGLGNSPLHF

clone size: -
J gene: TRBJ2-4
D gene: -
V gene: TRBV7-2
CDR3 DNA: TGTGCCAGCAGCTTAGATGGCGCGACAGCCAAAAACATTCAGTACTTC
CDR3 protein: CASSLDGATAKNIQYF

clone size: -
J gene: TRBJ2-7
D gene: -
V gene: TRBV3-1
CDR3 DNA: TGTGCCAGCAGCCAATTTTCCTACGAGCAGTACTTC
CDR3 protein: CASSQFSYEQYF

clone size: -
J gene: TRBJ2-7
D gene: -
V gene: TRBV29-1
CDR3 DNA: TGCAGCGTTGTAGGCCAAAAAGGCTACGAGCAGTACTTC
CDR3 protein: CSVVGQKGYEQYF

clone size: -
J gene: TRBJ2-5
D gene: -
V gene: TRBV30
CDR3 DNA: TGTGCCTGGAGTACCGCAGGGAAGAGACAAGAGACCCAGTACTTC
CDR3 protein: CAWSTAGKRQETQYF

clone size: -
J gene: TRBJ2-1
D gene: TRBD1
V gene: TRBV20-1
CDR3 DNA: TGCAGTGCTAGAGAACAGGGGCCCCAGTTCTTC
CDR3 protein: CSAREQGPQFF

clone size: once
J gene: TRBJ1-1
D gene: -
V gene: TRBV13
CDR3 DNA: TGTGCCAGCAGCTTAGGCAGGTCAGAAGCTTTCTTT
CDR3 protein: CASSLGRSEAFF

clone size: -
J gene: TRBJ2-3
D gene: TRBD2
V gene: TRBV19
CDR3 DNA: TGTGCCAGTAGTATAGCCGGGGGGATACTCACAGATACGCAGTATTTT
CDR3 protein: CASSIAGGILTDTQYF

clone size: -
J gene: TRBJ2-1
D gene: -
V gene: TRBV14
CDR3 DNA: TGTGCCAGCAGCGGATTTAGGGGGGGGCCTTACAATGAGCAGTTCTTC
CDR3 protein: CASSGFRGGPYNEQFF

clone size: -
J gene: TRBJ2-7
D gene: TRBD1
V gene: TRBV12-3/TRBV12-4
CDR3 DNA: TGTGCCAGCAGTTTACGAGGACAGGGGGTGAAAACCTACGAGCAGTACTTC
CDR3 protein: CASSLRGQGVKTYEQYF

clone size: -
J gene: TRBJ2-5
D gene: TRBD2
V gene: TRBV12-3/TRBV12-4
CDR3 DNA: TGTGCCAGCTCAGCGGGGGGCCTGGGGGAGACCCAGTACTTC
CDR3 protein: CASSAGGLGETQYF

clone size: -
J gene: TRBJ1-2
D gene: -
V gene: TRBV9
CDR3 DNA: TGTGCCAGCAGTAGACAGGACCTTAACTATGGCTACACCTTC
CDR3 protein: CASSRQDLNYGYTF

clone size: -
J gene: TRBJ1-1
D gene: -
V gene: TRBV29-1
CDR3 DNA: TGCAGCGTTGAACAGGGTAGGATCTCTGAAGCTTTCTTT
CDR3 protein: CSVEQGRISEAFF

clone size: -
J gene: TRBJ2-4
D gene: TRBD2
V gene: TRBV9
CDR3 DNA: TGTGCCAGCAAGGCGAGGATGCCGGGGAGGGGAGCCAAAAACATTCAGTACTTC
CDR3 protein: CASKARMPGRGAKNIQYF

clone size: -
J gene: TRBJ2-3
D gene: TRBD2
V gene: TRBV7-9
CDR3 DNA: TGTGCCAGCGCGACTAGCGGGGGGCAGGATACGCAGTATTTT
CDR3 protein: CASATSGGQDTQYF

clone size: -
J gene: TRBJ2-2
D gene: TRBD2
V gene: TRBV11-2
CDR3 DNA: TGTGCCAGCAGCTCCCCCCGGGGGGGGCGGGGAACCGGGGAGCTGTTTTTT
CDR3 protein: CASSSPRGGRGTGELFF

clone size: -
J gene: TRBJ2-3
D gene: -
V gene: TRBV20-1
CDR3 DNA: TGCGGCCTAATTTTAGGGGCCAGCACAGATACGCAGTATTTT
CDR3 protein: CGLILGASTDTQYF

clone size: -
J gene: TRBJ1-1
D gene: -
V gene: TRBV29-1
CDR3 DNA: TGCAGCGCCAGGACAAGCTACGCTTTCTTT
CDR3 protein: CSARTSYAFF

clone size: -
J gene: TRBJ1-1
D gene: -
V gene: TRBV20-1
CDR3 DNA: TGCAGTGCAAAATTTGACAGCACTGAAGCTTTCTTT
CDR3 protein: CSAKFDSTEAFF

clone size: -
J gene: TRBJ2-4
D gene: -
V gene: TRBV7-8
CDR3 DNA: TGTGCCAGCAGCCCACCCGGACCCCCCATTCAGTACTTC
CDR3 protein: CASSPPGPPIQYF

clone size: once
J gene: TRBJ2-3
D gene: TRBD1
V gene: TRBV20-1
CDR3 DNA: TGCAGTGCTAGAGGCCGGCCGACAGGGGGGATAGATACGCAGTATTTT
CDR3 protein: CSARGRPTGGIDTQYF

clone size: once
J gene: TRBJ2-7
D gene: -
V gene: TRBV4-3
CDR3 DNA: TGCGCCAGCAGCCAAGAAAGGCCGGGTTTTGTGATCTACGAGCAGTACTTC
CDR3 protein: CASSQERPGFVIYEQYF

clone size: -
J gene: TRBJ1-2
D gene: TRBD1
V gene: TRBV18
CDR3 DNA: TGTGCCAGCCGTCATTTAGACAGGGCTGTTCCTGGCTACACCTTC
CDR3 protein: CASRHLDRAVPGYTF

clone size: few
J gene: TRBJ2-1
D gene: -
V gene: TRBV29-1
CDR3 DNA: TGCAGCGTTGAAAGGCCCTACAATGAGCAGTTCTTC
CDR3 protein: CSVERPYNEQFF

clone size: -
J gene: TRBJ1-3
D gene: -
V gene: TRBV20-1
CDR3 DNA: TGCAGTGCTAGCCCGGGGGGAGGAAAGGGAAACACCATATATTTT
CDR3 protein: CSASPGGGKGNTIYF

clone size: -
J gene: TRBJ2-5
D gene: -
V gene: TRBV6-6
CDR3 DNA: TGTGCCAGCAAAACAGTGCCCCAAGAGACCCAGTACTTC
CDR3 protein: CASKTVPQETQYF

clone size: -
J gene: TRBJ1-6
D gene: TRBD1
V gene: TRBV3-1
CDR3 DNA: TGTGCCAGCAGCCCCGCGACAGGGAAAGGTTCACCCCTCCACTTT
CDR3 protein: CASSPATGKGSPLHF

clone size: -
J gene: TRBJ2-1
D gene: TRBD1
V gene: TRBV30
CDR3 DNA: TGTGCCTGGAGTTTCAGAGGGGGCAACTACAATGAGCAGTTCTTC
CDR3 protein: CAWSFRGGNYNEQFF

clone size: -
J gene: TRBJ1-5
D gene: -
V gene: TRBV19
CDR3 DNA: TGTGCCAGTAGTATGTTCGATAGCAATCAGCCCCAGCATTTT
CDR3 protein: CASSMFDSNQPQHF

clone size: -
J gene: TRBJ2-3
D gene: TRBD2
V gene: TRBV4-2
CDR3 DNA: TGTGCCAGCAGCCAAGACCCTAGCGGGGGGGCTGGTGGAGATACGCAGTATTTT
CDR3 protein: CASSQDPSGGAGGDTQYF

clone size: -
J gene: TRBJ2-3
D gene: TRBD2
V gene: TRBV20-1
CDR3 DNA: TGCAGTGCACCGACTAGCGGGGGGGCTTCGGATACGCAGTATTTT
CDR3 protein: CSAPTSGGASDTQYF

clone size: -
J gene: TRBJ1-1
D gene: -
V gene: TRBV7-9
CDR3 DNA: TGTGCCAGCAGCTTAGAAGGTACGAACACTGAAGCTTTCTTT
CDR3 protein: CASSLEGTNTEAFF

clone size: -
J gene: TRBJ2-7
D gene: -
V gene: TRBV9
CDR3 DNA: TGTGCCAGCGGGGGGGACAGCTTCTACGAGCAGTACTTC
CDR3 protein: CASGGDSFYEQYF

clone size: -
J gene: TRBJ2-3
D gene: -
V gene: TRBV20-1
CDR3 DNA: TGCAGTGCTAACCGGGACCCAAGCACAGATACGCAGTATTTT
CDR3 protein: CSANRDPSTDTQYF

clone size: -
J gene: TRBJ1-1
D gene: TRBD1
V gene: TRBV6-5
CDR3 DNA: TGTGCCAGCAGGGACAGGGCGGCTAGGATTGAAGCTTTCTTT
CDR3 protein: CASRDRAARIEAFF

clone size: -
J gene: TRBJ2-3
D gene: -
V gene: TRBV9
CDR3 DNA: TGTGCCAGCAGCTCAAATGGGGATACGCAGTATTTT
CDR3 protein: CASSSNGDTQYF

clone size: -
J gene: TRBJ2-5
D gene: -
V gene: TRBV29-1
CDR3 DNA: TGCAGCGTTGGTCTTCAGGGAGAGACCCAGTACTTC
CDR3 protein: CSVGLQGETQYF

clone size: -
J gene: TRBJ1-2
D gene: -
V gene: TRBV18
CDR3 DNA: TGTGCCAGCTCACCACGCACGGGTAGCTATGGCTACACCTTC
CDR3 protein: CASSPRTGSYGYTF

clone size: -
J gene: TRBJ2-3
D gene: -
V gene: TRBV29-1
CDR3 DNA: TGCAGCGTTGAATTTTATGGGGGCACAGATACGCAGTATTTT
CDR3 protein: CSVEFYGGTDTQYF

clone size: -
J gene: TRBJ1-5
D gene: -
V gene: TRBV19
CDR3 DNA: TGTGCCAGTAGTGAAGACGGATATAGCAATCAGCCCCAGCATTTT
CDR3 protein: CASSEDGYSNQPQHF

clone size: -
J gene: TRBJ2-7
D gene: -
V gene: TRBV12-3/TRBV12-4
CDR3 DNA: TGTGCCAGCAGTTTTTTCTCTGATGCCTACGAGCAGTACTTC
CDR3 protein: CASSFFSDAYEQYF

clone size: -
J gene: TRBJ2-3
D gene: -
V gene: TRBV4-1
CDR3 DNA: TGCGCCAGCAGCCAAGAGAGGGGTCCAGATACGCAGTATTTT
CDR3 protein: CASSQERGPDTQYF

clone size: -
J gene: TRBJ2-3
D gene: -
V gene: TRBV7-9
CDR3 DNA: TGTGCCAGCGTGGGAGCAGGAGATACGCAGTATTTT
CDR3 protein: CASVGAGDTQYF

clone size: -
J gene: TRBJ2-7
D gene: -
V gene: TRBV7-9
CDR3 DNA: TGTGCCAGCCTCTCGTCGGGACACTCGTACGAGCAGTACTTC
CDR3 protein: CASLSSGHSYEQYF

clone size: -
J gene: TRBJ2-3
D gene: -
V gene: TRBV12-3/TRBV12-4
CDR3 DNA: TGTGCCAGCAGTTTGAGCGGGGGTCAGGGGGAGGGCACAGATACGCAGTATTTT
CDR3 protein: CASSLSGGQGEGTDTQYF

clone size: -
J gene: TRBJ2-7
D gene: -
V gene: TRBV4-2
CDR3 DNA: TGTGCCAGCAGTCGACAGGGTAGCGGCGTGGAGCAGTACTTC
CDR3 protein: CASSRQGSGVEQYF

clone size: -
J gene: TRBJ1-1
D gene: -
V gene: TRBV5-4
CDR3 DNA: TGTGCCAGCAGCTTGGGGTGGGACGGCACTGAAGCTTTCTTT
CDR3 protein: CASSLGWDGTEAFF

clone size: -
J gene: TRBJ2-3
D gene: TRBD1
V gene: TRBV12-3/TRBV12-4
CDR3 DNA: TGTGCCAGCAGTTTAGGACAGGGGGAGTATTTT
CDR3 protein: CASSLGQGEYF

clone size: -
J gene: TRBJ2-7
D gene: TRBD1
V gene: TRBV4-3
CDR3 DNA: TGCGCCAGCAGCCAAGGACAGGGGGCGAGTCACGAGCAGTACTTC
CDR3 protein: CASSQGQGASHEQYF

clone size: -
J gene: TRBJ1-2
D gene: -
V gene: TRBV24-1
CDR3 DNA: TGTGCCACCAGTGATTTGCGGCCAGGAGACTATGGCTACACCTTC
CDR3 protein: CATSDLRPGDYGYTF

clone size: -
J gene: TRBJ1-6
D gene: TRBD1
V gene: TRBV29-1
CDR3 DNA: TGCAGCGTTCGGACAGGGAGTAATTCACCCCTCCACTTT
CDR3 protein: CSVRTGSNSPLHF